What follows are 18 T cell receptor beta chains derived from one specimen sequenced in a study of T-cell reconstitution after alpha-beta-depleted transplantation in children. The TCRbeta library incorporated unique molecular identifiers. TCRdb passed the PCR reads through MiXCR, listing each CDR3 protein once. The sample records hundreds of thousands of distinct CDR3 sequences, 20% to 30% being singletons. The specimen was PBMCs, mostly from graft donor cells, collected 360 days after TCRalphabeta/CD19-depleted stem cell transplant. The source is a female patient aged 2-10 years who had a stem cell transplant for congenital amegakaryocytic thrombocytopenia, so the T cells may come from the graft donor.

The gene calls are TRBV28 and TRBJ2-7; no reliable D call. V was cut by 3 bases and J by 0 bases, with 12 bases left in between. The CDR3 is made up of 15 amino acids. CDR1 is MDHEN and CDR2 is SYDVKM in the germline V gene. CDR3 protein: CASSLPRRPSYEQYF. The CDR3 bases are TGTGCCAGCAGTTTGCCCCGGCGGCCCTCCTACGAGCAGTACTTC.

This clonotype was counted many times. The CDR3 sequence: CASSVGIGTYNEQFF. CDR3 bases: TGTGCCAGCAGCGTAGGTATTGGGACTTACAATGAGCAGTTCTTC. This chain connects TRBV9 to TRBJ2-1; maybe TRBD2 (6 bases). Germline lookup yields CDR1 SGDLS and CDR2 YYNGEE. The CDR3 totals 15 residues. The V and J ends lost 0 bases and 4 bases respectively, with 11 bases between them.

The rearrangement links TRBV4-3 to TRBJ2-3; TRBD2 matches 7 bases. V was clipped by 1 base and J by 3 bases; unmatched bases: 4. Per germline, CDR1 LGHNA and CDR2 YSLEER. The CDR3 consists of 15 residues. This chain's CDR3 is CASSQARGLTDTQYF. CDR3 nucleotides: TGCGCCAGCAGCCAAGCGCGGGGGTTAACAGATACGCAGTATTTT.

This chain joins TRBV12-3 or TRBV12-4 and TRBJ2-5, with D tentatively TRBD1 (6 bases). The CDR3 contains 14 residues. Trimming took off 5 bases at V and 5 bases at J, with 15 bases between the two ends. The CDR3 sequence is CASSAGTLGETQYF. Written as DNA, the CDR3 is TGTGCCAGCAGTGCCGGGACACTAGGGGAGACCCAGTACTTC.

The chain employs TRBV4-2 and TRBJ1-4, with D unclear. Trimming pared 0 bases from V and 3 bases from J, leaving 23 bases between. The germline CDR1 and CDR2 sequences are LGHNA and YNFKEQ. CDR3 length: 20 residues. Written as DNA, the CDR3 is TGTGCCAGCAGCCAAGAGGAAGGACGGACCCTACCCGGAGCTAATGAAAAACTGTTTTTT. This encodes CASSQEEGRTLPGANEKLFF.

This clonotype came up once. The rearrangement uses TRBV7-9 and TRBJ2-1; D may be TRBD2 (5 bases). Germline V gene sequence: CDR1 SEHNR, CDR2 FQNEAQ (reference sequence). Trimming left V 4 bases short and J 8 bases short, with 18 bases between. The CDR3 totals 15 residues. CDR3 DNA: TGTGCCAGCAGCTCTAGCTTTCCGAGGTCCGATGAGCAGTTCTTC. Translation: CASSSSFPRSDEQFF.

CDR3 in amino acids: CASSYSDRGKNIQYF. CDR3 DNA sequence: TGTGCCAGCAGTTACTCAGACAGGGGCAAAAACATTCAGTACTTC. The chain links TRBV6-5 to TRBJ2-4, with TRBD1 identical over 8 bases. Germline V lookup: CDR1 MNHEY, CDR2 SVGAGI. The CDR3 covers 15 residues. With V trimmed by 0 bases and J by 3 bases, 1 base remained unmatched.

This chain joins TRBV29-1 and TRBJ2-7; no clear D gene. The germline gives CDR1 SQVTM, CDR2 ANQGSEA. With 6 bases removed from V and 2 bases from J, the gap between germline ends came to 11 bases. This CDR3 is 12 amino acids long. The CDR3 region has the DNA TGCAGCGTCCTGAAAGCTACCTACGAGCAGTACTTC. Amino acid sequence: CSVLKATYEQYF.

The genes are TRBV12-3 or TRBV12-4 and TRBJ2-1; TRBD2 might be the D (7 bases). The CDR3 is 12 residues long. V was trimmed by 6 bases and J by 8 bases, leaving 11 bases between them. CDR3 amino acids: CASSLGGHEQFF. CDR3 DNA sequence: TGTGCCAGCAGCCTGGGGGGGCATGAGCAGTTCTTC.

This clonotype was picked up a small number of times. The chain is built from TRBV5-1 and TRBJ2-3, with TRBD2 matching 8 bases. This CDR3 has 15 residues. V trimming: 4 bases; J trimming: 6 bases; junction bases outside the gene matches: 10. Germline-derived CDR1 and CDR2 are SGHRS and YFSETQ. The CDR3 loop is CASSPGTRSSDTQYF. The CDR3 DNA follows: TGCGCCAGCAGCCCCGGGACTAGGTCATCCGATACGCAGTATTTT.

The rearrangement uses TRBV2 and TRBJ1-1; perhaps TRBD1 as D (6 bases). Germline CDR1 reads SNHLY; CDR2 reads FYNNEI. V lost 5 bases to trimming and J lost 4 bases, with 17 bases between them. This CDR3 spans 15 amino acids. CDR3 in DNA: TGTGCCAGCAGTCTAAGACAGGCCGGGGGCACTGAAGCTTTCTTT. Translated: CASSLRQAGGTEAFF.

This clonotype was recorded at least ten times. This chain links TRBV25-1 with TRBJ1-2, with 8 bases matching TRBD1. The CDR3 is 14 residues long. V shed 5 bases and J 3 bases; nucleotides not matched to a gene: 5. Germline V gene data show CDR1 as MGHDK and CDR2 as SYGVNS. CDR3 amino acids: CASSQGAGYYGYTF. CDR3 coding DNA: TGTGCCAGCAGTCAGGGGGCTGGCTACTATGGCTACACCTTC.

The CDR3 loop is CASSLVGPGYGYTF. Here the CDR3 DNA reads TGTGCCAGCAGCTTAGTAGGCCCGGGGTATGGCTACACCTTC. V is TRBV7-8 and J is TRBJ1-2; D is unresolved. From germline, CDR1 is SGHVS and CDR2 FQNEAQ. Trimming took 1 base from V and 5 from J, leaving 11 bases between them. CDR3 size: 14 residues.

This clonotype was detected a few times. The genes are TRBV28 and TRBJ1-1; 7 positions agree with TRBD1. Germline V gene lookup returns CDR1 MDHEN and CDR2 SYDVKM. The CDR3 sequence is 12 residues long. V lost 6 bases, J lost 10 bases, and 8 bases stayed unmatched. The DNA for the CDR3 is TGTGCCAGCAGCCCTGGACAGGTCGGAGCTTTCTTT. This gives the protein CASSPGQVGAFF. The full variable domain, completed using reference TRBV28 and TRBJ1-1, is DVKVTQSSRYLVKRTGEKVFLECVQDMDHENMFWYRQDPGLGLRLIYFSYDVKMKEKGDIPEGYSVSREKKERFSLILESASTNQTSMYLCASSPGQVGAFFGQGTRLTVV.

The chain couples TRBV20-1 to TRBJ2-1, with 7 bases that match TRBD2. The germline gives CDR1 DFQATT, CDR2 SNEGSKA (reference sequence). The CDR3 covers 10 residues. V was pared by 6 bases and J by 7 bases, with 0 bases of the junction left unmatched. CDR3 sequence (DNA): TGCAGTGCAGCGGGGAATGAGCAGTTCTTC. This translates into CSAAGNEQFF.

The chain employs TRBV28 and TRBJ2-7; D remains ambiguous. The CDR3 consists of 13 residues. Germline CDR1 and CDR2: MDHEN and SYDVKM. V dropped 7 bases and J dropped 0 bases, with 10 bases sitting between them. The CDR3 bases are TGTGCCAGCACGCCGGGTCACTCCTACGAGCAGTACTTC. Amino acid sequence: CASTPGHSYEQYF.

This chain uses TRBV6-5 with TRBJ2-5, with 7 bases fitting TRBD1. CDR1 is MNHEY, CDR2 SVGAGI, per germline. V shed 2 bases, J shed 4 bases, and the junction held 7 bases outside the gene matches. The CDR3 length is 15 residues. This CDR3 reads CASSYPRGGSETQYF. Written as DNA, the CDR3 is TGTGCCAGCAGTTACCCCAGAGGGGGCTCAGAGACCCAGTACTTC.

This clonotype was seen only a few times. V is TRBV6-5 and J is TRBJ2-7, with 7 bases lining up with TRBD2. Trimming cost V 0 bases and J 6 bases; bases outside gene matches: 5. The CDR3 is 14 residues long. Germline-derived CDR1 and CDR2 are MNHEY and SVGAGI. DNA of the CDR3: TGTGCCAGCAGTTACTCGGCCTGGGGGGGCGAGCAGTACTTC. Residues: CASSYSAWGGEQYF.